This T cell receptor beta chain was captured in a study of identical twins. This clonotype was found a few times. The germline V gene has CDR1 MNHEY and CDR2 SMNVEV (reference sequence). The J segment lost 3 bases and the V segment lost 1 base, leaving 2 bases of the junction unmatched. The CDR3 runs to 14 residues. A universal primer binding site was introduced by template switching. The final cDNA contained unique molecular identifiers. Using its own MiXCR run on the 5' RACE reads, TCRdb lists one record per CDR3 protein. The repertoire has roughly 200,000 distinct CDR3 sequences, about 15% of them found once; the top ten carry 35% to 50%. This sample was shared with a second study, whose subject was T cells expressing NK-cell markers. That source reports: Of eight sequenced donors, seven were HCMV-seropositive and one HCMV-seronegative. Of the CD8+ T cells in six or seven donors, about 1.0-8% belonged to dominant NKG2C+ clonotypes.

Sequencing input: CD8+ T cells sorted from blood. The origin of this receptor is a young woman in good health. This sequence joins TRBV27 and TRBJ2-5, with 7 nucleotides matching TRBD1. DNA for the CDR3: TGTGCCAGCAGTTTATTGGGGACAGAAGAGACCCAGTACTTC. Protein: CASSLLGTEETQYF.